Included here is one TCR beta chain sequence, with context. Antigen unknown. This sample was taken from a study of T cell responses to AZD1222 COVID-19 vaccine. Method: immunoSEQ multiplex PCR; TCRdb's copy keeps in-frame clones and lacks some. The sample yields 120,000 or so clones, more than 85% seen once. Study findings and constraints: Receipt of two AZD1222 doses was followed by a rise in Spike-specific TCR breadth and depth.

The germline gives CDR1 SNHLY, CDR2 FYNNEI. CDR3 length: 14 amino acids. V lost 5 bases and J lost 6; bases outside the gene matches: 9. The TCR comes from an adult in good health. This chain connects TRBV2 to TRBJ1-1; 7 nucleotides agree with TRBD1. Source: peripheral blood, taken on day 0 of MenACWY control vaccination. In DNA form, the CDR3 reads TGTGCCAGCAGTCCTACACTCAGGGGGGCTGAAGCTTTCTTT. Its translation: CASSPTLRGAEAFF.